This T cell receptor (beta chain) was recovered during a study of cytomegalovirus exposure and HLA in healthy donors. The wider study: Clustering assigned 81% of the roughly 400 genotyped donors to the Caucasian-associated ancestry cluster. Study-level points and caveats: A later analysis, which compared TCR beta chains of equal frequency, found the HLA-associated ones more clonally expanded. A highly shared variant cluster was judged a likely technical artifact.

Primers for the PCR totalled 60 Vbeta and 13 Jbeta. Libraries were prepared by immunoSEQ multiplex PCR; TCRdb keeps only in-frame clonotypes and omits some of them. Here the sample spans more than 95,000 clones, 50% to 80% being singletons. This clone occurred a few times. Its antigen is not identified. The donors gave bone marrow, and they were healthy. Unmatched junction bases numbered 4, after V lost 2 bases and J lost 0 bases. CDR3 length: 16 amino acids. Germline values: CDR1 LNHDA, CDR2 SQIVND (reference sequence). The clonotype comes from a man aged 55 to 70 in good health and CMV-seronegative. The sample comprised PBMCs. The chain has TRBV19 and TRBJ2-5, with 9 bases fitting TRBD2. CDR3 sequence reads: CASSIKTSGNQETQYF. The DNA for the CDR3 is TGTGCCAGTAGTATAAAGACTAGCGGCAACCAAGAGACCCAGTACTTC.